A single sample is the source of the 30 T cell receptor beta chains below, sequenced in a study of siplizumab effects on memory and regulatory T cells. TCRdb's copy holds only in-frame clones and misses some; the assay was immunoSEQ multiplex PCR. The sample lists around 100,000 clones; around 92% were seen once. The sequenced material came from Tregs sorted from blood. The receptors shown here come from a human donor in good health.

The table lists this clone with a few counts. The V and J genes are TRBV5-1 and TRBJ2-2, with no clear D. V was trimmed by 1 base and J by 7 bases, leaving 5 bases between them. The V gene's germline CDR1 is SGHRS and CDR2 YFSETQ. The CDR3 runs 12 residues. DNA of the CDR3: TGCGCCAGCAGCTTGATCAGCGGGGAGCTGTTTTTT. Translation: CASSLISGELFF.

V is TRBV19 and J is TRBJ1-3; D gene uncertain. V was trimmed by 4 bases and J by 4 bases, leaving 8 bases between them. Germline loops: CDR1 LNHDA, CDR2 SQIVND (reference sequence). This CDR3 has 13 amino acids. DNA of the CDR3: TGTGCCAGTAGTACAAGGGTAGGAAACACCATATATTTT. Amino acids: CASSTRVGNTIYF. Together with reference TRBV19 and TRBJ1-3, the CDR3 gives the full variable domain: DGGITQSPKYLFRKEGQNVTLSCEQNLNHDAMYWYRQDPGQGLRLIYYSQIVNDFQKGDIAEGYSVSREKKESFPLTVTSAQKNPTAFYLCASSTRVGNTIYFGEGSWLTVV.

CDR3 coding DNA: TGCGCCAGCAGCAGACAGGGTGCAGAGACCCAGTACTTC. Translating it yields CASSRQGAETQYF. This sequence joins TRBV4-1 and TRBJ2-5, with 7 bases identical to TRBD1. The length of the CDR3 is 13 residues. Germline V gives CDR1 MGHRA, CDR2 YSYEKL. J lost 4 bases, V lost 5 bases, and 4 bases had no gene match.

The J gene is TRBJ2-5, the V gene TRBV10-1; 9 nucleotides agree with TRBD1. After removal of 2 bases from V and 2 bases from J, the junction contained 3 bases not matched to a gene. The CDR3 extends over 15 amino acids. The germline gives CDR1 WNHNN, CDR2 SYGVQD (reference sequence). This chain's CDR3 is CASSEGQGIQETQYF. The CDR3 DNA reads TGCGCCAGCAGTGAGGGACAGGGGATACAAGAGACCCAGTACTTC.

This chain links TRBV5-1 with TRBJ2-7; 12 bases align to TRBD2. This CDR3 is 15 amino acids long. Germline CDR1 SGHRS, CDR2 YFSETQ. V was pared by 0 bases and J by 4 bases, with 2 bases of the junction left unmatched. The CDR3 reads CASSLGLAGAYEQYF. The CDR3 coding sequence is TGCGCCAGCAGCTTGGGACTAGCGGGGGCATACGAGCAGTACTTC.

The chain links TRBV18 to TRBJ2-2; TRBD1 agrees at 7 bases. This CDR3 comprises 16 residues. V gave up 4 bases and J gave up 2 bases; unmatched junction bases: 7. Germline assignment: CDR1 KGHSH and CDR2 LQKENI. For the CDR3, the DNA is TGTGCCAGCTCACGCATCACAGGGGTCAACACCGGGGAGCTGTTTTTT. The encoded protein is CASSRITGVNTGELFF.

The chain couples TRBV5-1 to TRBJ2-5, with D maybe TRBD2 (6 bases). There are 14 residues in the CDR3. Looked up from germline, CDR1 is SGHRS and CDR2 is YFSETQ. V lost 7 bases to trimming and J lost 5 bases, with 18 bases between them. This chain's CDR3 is CASGGGDSTETQYF. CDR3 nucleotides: TGCGCCAGCGGAGGTGGGGACTCCACCGAGACCCAGTACTTC. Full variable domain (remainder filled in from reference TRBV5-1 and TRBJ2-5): KAGVTQTPRYLIKTRGQQVTLSCSPISGHRSVSWYQQTPGQGLQFLFEYFSETQRNKGNFPGRFSGRQFSNSRSEMNVSTLELGDSALYLCASGGGDSTETQYFGPGTRLLVL.

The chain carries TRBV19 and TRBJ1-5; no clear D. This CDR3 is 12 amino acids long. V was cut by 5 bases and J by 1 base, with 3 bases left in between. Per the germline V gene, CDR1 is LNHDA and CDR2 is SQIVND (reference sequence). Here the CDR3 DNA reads TGTGCCAGTAGTGACAGCAATCAGCCCCAGCATTTT. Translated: CASSDSNQPQHF.

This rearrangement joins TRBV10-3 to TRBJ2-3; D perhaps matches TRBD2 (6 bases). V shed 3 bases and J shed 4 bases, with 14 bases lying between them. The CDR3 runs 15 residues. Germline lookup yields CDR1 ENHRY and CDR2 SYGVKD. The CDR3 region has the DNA TGTGCCATCAGTGAAGTGGGAGGTTGGGCAGATACGCAGTATTTT. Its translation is CAISEVGGWADTQYF.

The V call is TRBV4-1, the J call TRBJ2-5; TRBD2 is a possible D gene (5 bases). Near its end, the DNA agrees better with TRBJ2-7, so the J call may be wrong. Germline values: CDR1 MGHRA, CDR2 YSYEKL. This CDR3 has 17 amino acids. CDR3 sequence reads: CASSQDSRTGWIYEQYF. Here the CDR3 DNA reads TGCGCCAGCAGCCAAGATTCACGGACTGGGTGGATCTACGAGCAGTACTTC.

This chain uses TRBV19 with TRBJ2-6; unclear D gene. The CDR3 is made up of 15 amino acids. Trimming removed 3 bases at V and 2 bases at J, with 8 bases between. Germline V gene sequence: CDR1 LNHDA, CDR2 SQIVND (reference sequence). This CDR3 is CASSMGVPGANVLTF. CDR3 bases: TGTGCCAGTAGTATGGGCGTTCCTGGGGCCAACGTCCTGACTTTC.

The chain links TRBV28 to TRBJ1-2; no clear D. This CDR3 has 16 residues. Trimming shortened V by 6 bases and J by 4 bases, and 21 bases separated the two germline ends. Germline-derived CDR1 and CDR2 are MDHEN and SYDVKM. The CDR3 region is CASSRGDLSIAYGYTF. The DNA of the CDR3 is TGTGCCAGCAGCCGTGGAGACCTCAGTATAGCCTATGGCTACACCTTC.

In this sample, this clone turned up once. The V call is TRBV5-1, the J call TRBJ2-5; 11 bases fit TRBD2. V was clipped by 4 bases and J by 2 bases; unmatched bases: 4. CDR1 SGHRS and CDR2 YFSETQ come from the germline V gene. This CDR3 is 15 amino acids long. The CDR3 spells CASSAGTSGQETQYF. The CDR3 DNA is TGCGCCAGCAGCGCGGGGACTAGCGGACAAGAGACCCAGTACTTC.

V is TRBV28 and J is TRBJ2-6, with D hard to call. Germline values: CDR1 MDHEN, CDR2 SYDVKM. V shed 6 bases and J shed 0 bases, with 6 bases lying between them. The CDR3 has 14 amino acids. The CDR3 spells CASSSTSGANVLTF. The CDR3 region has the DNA TGTGCCAGCAGCTCAACCTCTGGGGCCAACGTCCTGACTTTC.

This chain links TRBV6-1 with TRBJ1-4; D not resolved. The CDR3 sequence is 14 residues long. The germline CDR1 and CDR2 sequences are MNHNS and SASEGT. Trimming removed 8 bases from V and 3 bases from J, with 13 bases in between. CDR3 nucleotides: TGTGCCAGCCCCGCGGAAGGGTCTAATGAAAAACTGTTTTTT. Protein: CASPAEGSNEKLFF.

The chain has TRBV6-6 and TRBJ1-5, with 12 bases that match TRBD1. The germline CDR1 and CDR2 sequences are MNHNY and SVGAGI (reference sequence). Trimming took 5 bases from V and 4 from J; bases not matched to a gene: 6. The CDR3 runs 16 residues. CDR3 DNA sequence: TGTGCCAGCAGTGGCCGGGACAGGGGGCGGAATCAGCCCCAGCATTTT. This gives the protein CASSGRDRGRNQPQHF.

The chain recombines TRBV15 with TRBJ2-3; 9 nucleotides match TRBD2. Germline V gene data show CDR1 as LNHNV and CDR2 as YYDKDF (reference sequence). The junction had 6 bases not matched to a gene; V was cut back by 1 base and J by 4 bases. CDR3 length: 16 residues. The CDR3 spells CATSRGLAGLADTQYF. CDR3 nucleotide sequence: TGTGCCACCAGCAGAGGGCTAGCGGGACTCGCAGATACGCAGTATTTT.

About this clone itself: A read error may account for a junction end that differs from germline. The CDR3 loop is CATSRERGNYGYTF. The CDR3, as DNA: TGTGCCACCAGCCGAGAGCGGGGGAACTATGGCTACACCTTC. The chain recombines TRBV15 with TRBJ1-2; a weak D match, TRBD1 (5 bases). The CDR3 is 14 residues long. Germline values: CDR1 LNHNV, CDR2 YYDKDF (reference sequence).

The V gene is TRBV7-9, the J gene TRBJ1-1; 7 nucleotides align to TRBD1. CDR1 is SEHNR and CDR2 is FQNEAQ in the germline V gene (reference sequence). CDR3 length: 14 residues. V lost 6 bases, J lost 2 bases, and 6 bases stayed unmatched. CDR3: CASRGDSYNTEAFF. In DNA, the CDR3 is TGTGCCAGCAGGGGGGACAGCTATAACACTGAAGCTTTCTTT. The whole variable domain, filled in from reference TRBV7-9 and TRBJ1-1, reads DTGVSQNPRHKITKRGQNVTFRCDPISEHNRLYWYRQTLGQGPEFLTYFQNEAQLEKSRLLSDRFSAERPKGSFSTLEIQRTEQGDSAMYLCASRGDSYNTEAFFGQGTRLTVV.

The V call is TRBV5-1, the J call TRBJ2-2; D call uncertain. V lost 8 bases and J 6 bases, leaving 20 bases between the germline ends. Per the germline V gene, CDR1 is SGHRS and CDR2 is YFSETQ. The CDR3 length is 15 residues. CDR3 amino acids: CASSAVGTSAGELFF. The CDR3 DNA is TGCGCCAGTAGTGCGGTAGGCACAAGCGCCGGGGAGCTGTTTTTT.

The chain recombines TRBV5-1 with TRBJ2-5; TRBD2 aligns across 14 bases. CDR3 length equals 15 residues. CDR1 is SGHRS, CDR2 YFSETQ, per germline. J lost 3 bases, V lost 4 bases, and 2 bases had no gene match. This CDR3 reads CASSQGLAGEETQYF. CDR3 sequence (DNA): TGCGCCAGCAGCCAGGGACTAGCGGGGGAAGAGACCCAGTACTTC.

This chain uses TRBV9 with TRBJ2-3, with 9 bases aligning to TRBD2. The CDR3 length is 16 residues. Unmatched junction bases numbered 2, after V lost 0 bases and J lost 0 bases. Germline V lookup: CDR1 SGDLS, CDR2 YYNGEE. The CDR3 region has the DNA TGTGCCAGCAGCGTAGTAGCGGGAGCTAGCACAGATACGCAGTATTTT. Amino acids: CASSVVAGASTDTQYF.

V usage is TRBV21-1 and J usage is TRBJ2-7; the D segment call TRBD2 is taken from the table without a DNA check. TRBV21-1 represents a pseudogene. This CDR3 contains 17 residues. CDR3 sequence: CASSPRGWGGSSYEQYF. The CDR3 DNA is TGTGCCAGCAGCCCCCGCGGGTGGGGCGGGAGCTCCTACGAGCAGTACTTC.

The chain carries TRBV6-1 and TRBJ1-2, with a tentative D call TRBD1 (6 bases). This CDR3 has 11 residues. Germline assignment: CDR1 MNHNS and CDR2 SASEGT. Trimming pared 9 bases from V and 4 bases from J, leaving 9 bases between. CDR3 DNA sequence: TGTGCCAGTACAGGGTTCTATGGCTACACCTTC. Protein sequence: CASTGFYGYTF.

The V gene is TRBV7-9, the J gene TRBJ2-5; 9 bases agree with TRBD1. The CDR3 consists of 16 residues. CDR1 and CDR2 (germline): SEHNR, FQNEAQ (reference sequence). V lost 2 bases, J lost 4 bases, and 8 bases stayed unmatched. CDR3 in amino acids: CASSLLPGTGRETQYF. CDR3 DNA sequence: TGTGCCAGCAGCTTACTCCCCGGGACAGGGCGAGAGACCCAGTACTTC.

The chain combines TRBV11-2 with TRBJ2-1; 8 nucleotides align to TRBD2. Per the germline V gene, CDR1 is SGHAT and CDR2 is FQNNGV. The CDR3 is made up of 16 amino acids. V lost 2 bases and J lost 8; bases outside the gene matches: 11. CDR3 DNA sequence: TGTGCCAGCAGCTTACGGGGGGGGCAGGGGCACCATGAGCAGTTCTTC. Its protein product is CASSLRGGQGHHEQFF.

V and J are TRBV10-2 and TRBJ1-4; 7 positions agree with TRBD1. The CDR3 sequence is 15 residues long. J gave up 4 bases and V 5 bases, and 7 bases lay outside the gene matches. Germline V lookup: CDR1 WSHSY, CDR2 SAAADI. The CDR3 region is CASSNRGVDNEKLFF. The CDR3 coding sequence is TGCGCCAGCAGTAACAGGGGTGTTGATAATGAAAAACTGTTTTTT.

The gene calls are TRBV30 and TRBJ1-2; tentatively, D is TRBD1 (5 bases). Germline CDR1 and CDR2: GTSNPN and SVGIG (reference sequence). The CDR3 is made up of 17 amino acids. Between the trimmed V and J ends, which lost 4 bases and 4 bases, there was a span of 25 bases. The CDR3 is CAWNPFDGTGDFYGYTF. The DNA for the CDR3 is TGTGCCTGGAACCCCTTTGACGGGACGGGAGATTTCTATGGCTACACCTTC. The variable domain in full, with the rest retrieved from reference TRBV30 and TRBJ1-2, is SQTIHQWPATLVQPVGSPLSLECTVEGTSNPNLYWYRQAAGRGLQLLFYSVGIGQISSEVPQNLSASRPQDRQFILSSKKLLLSDSGFYLCAWNPFDGTGDFYGYTFGSGTRLTVV.

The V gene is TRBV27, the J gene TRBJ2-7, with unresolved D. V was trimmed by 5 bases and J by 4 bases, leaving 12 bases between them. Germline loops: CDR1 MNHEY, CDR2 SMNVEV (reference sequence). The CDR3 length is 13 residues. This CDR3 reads CASSLKPLYEQYF. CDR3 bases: TGTGCCAGCAGTCTGAAACCTCTTTACGAGCAGTACTTC.

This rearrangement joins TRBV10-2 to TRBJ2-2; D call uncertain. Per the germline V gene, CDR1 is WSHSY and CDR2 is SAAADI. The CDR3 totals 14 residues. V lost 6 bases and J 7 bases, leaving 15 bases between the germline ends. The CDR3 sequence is CASSSTTYGGELFF. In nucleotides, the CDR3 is TGCGCCAGCAGCAGCACGACCTATGGCGGGGAGCTGTTTTTT.